The T cell receptor beta chain described here comes from a study of T cells after yellow fever vaccination (dated by TCRdb to the late 2010s). Some background on the complete study: Libraries from fractions with low cell numbers were prepared with the SMART-Seq v4 Ultra Low Input RNA kit. To follow T-cell clones before and after both primary and booster YFV17D yellow fever vaccination, bulk TCR alpha and beta repertoires underwent longitudinal sequencing. Two healthy male donors, one aged 18 to 29 and one aged 30 to 40 years, made up the cohort. Blood was collected at multiple timepoints before and after primary and secondary immunization, and bulk PBMC replicates and cell subsets were isolated. What the research found in general, with its limitations: A small fraction of clonotypes appeared in both the CD4 and CD8 compartments, likely as a result of convergent recombination. Because the study included only a couple of donors, the extent to which the findings can be generalized is limited. Because abundant contaminating clonotypes from the bulk population could be contained in FACS-sorted repertoires, computational filtering was required. After the booster, most clones that had expanded after primary vaccination were detected again (approximately 96% of CD4 and about 88% of CD8), suggesting broad maintenance of memory. Compared with the primary T-cell response, the secondary T-cell response was faster but weaker, reaching its peak on day 5 rather than on day 15.

The sample's treatment or condition, from its label and the paper: live attenuated yellow fever vaccine strain. A standard Ficoll-Paque protocol was used to isolate PBMCs from peripheral blood. CD4 and CD8 T-cell fractions were isolated with Dynabeads CD4 and CD8 positive selection kits. RNA was extracted with TriZol from bulk PBMCs, CD4 and CD8 fractions, and dextramer-positive and dextramer-negative fractions. This clonotype turned up a few times. There is no known antigen for this receptor. Qualities for individual bases were not recorded, and no much larger clone is one base off. Per the germline V gene, MNHEY is the CDR1 and SVGEGT is the CDR2. The CDR3 measures 15 amino acids from cysteine to phenylalanine. Only CDR3 DNA is held: 45 bases, read in frame from base 1. V ends up 5 bases short and J 10 bases short, with an unmatched junction base count of 14. Sequencing was carried out with an Illumina NovaSeq 6000. TCR cDNA was synthesized by 5'RACE template switching, which introduced a universal primer site and unique molecular identifiers. cDNA synthesis was primed from both the TCR alpha and TCR beta constant segments. Libraries were amplified in two PCR steps, with sample barcodes and sequencing adapters added in the second step. Sequencing of libraries was performed on Illumina HiSeq 2500 (2x100 bp) or NovaSeq (2x150 bp). In the paper's pipeline: Demultiplexing of reads and collapsing into UMI consensus sequences were performed with MIGEC, and V(D)J alignment was carried out with MiXCR. Clonotypes responding to the vaccine were identified with edgeR on replicate PBMC samples, with the criteria of FDR below 0.01 and a log2 fold change above 5 up to day 15. CD4 or CD8 identity was assigned to each bulk clonotype according to whether the clonotype was present at higher abundance in the sequenced CD4 repertoire or the sequenced CD8 repertoire. The public reads were reprocessed in TCRdb via fastp at Q25 and MiXCR, keeping in-frame beta chains. Rows matching on CDR3 protein sequence are summarized as one entry with the most common DNA and genes. The V and J calls and clone size come from TCRdb's table, not from the authors' own analysis. The sample table records about 340,000 distinct CDR3 sequences; approximately 13% of these occur just once. In total, the top ten clones hold 2.5% to 3.5% of the sample.

The sequence came from a young man who received the YFV17D yellow fever vaccine. The specimen comprised CD4+ T cells sorted from PBMCs, sampled 15 days after the yellow fever booster vaccination. The chain uses TRBV6-2 or TRBV6-3 and TRBJ2-4, with 7 bases matching TRBD2. The CDR3 in this case is CASSHGLVGATIQYF. The nucleotides are TGTGCCAGCAGTCATGGACTAGTCGGCGCCACGATTCAGTACTTC.